This T cell receptor beta chain was sequenced for a study of T cell responses to AZD1222 COVID-19 vaccine (dated by TCRdb to the early 2020s). In the study overall: TCR sequencing was performed for over 230 trial participants, of whom about 210 were given two doses of AZD1222 and roughly 25 were given two doses of MenACWY control vaccine. Trial participants were enrolled by age into subgroups of 18-55, 56-69 and 70-plus years, and roughly 160, 29 and 62 TCR-sequenced participants, respectively, were included in these subgroups. Study-level results and caveats: The vaccine-associated CD4 TCRs covered the entire spike protein, and the dominant responses fell in regions 160-218 and 743-854. After two AZD1222 doses, spike-specific TCR breadth and depth were significantly higher than at day 0 and than in MenACWY recipients. The 56-69-year group was small, and its depth increase did not reach significance, likely because of low power. Participants were mostly white British, with more females than males. The authors suggested clonal diversity may have been underestimated. Reportedly, almost half of the unique spike-specific TCRs recognized epitopes lying outside the regions that are mutated in the B.1.351 and B.1.1.7 variants. Conclusions about previously exposed vaccinees are limited because only five to seven AZD1222 recipients were SARS-CoV-2 seropositive at baseline. No day 14 peak-response samples were available, so repertoires were characterized only after the peak T cell response.

The germline V gene yields MGHRA for CDR1 and YSYEKL for CDR2. Trimming takes 4 bases from V and 5 bases from J, and the germline ends sit 19 bases apart. Inclusive of the bounding cysteine and phenylalanine, the CDR3 is 16 residues long. Just the 48-base CDR3 DNA is kept, in frame starting at base 1. The CDR3 regions of human TCRbeta chains were analyzed by immunosequencing. In the authors' own workflow: Repertoire TCRs were checked for matches against a reference library of SARS-CoV-2-specific TCRs that had been generated using the MIRA antigen-specificity platform. Breadth meant the fraction of unique TCRs that were SARS-CoV-2-associated, whereas depth meant the fraction of total T cells that were SARS-CoV-2-associated. Each spike-specific TCR was assigned to its reactive spike region and to a CD4 or CD8 class using the MIRA data. Log10-transformed breadth and depth values were compared by one-way ANOVA with Sidak's multiple comparisons tests. This immuneACCESS table, as held by TCRdb, lists in-frame sequences with V and J called but not all clones. Of the missing ones, under half trace to an unresolved V gene in checked studies; the others have no known cause. From that table come the V and J calls and clone size; the DNA was used to work out D and trimming. The sample table records some 120,000 clones; approximately 89% of these occur just once. Just under 4.5% of the sample belongs to the ten largest clones.

This clone was seen only once. Which antigen it targets is not known. Within one base of it there is no much larger clone, and no base qualities were kept. Interpreted using the paper, the time point label stands for: about 28 days (+/-7) after the second vaccine dose. AZD1222 recipients with second doses at about 4 weeks or about 12 weeks were pooled, because spike-specific TCR depth and breadth did not differ between schedules. The vaccinee samples were drawn from two UK trials, COV001 and COV002, one of which was a single-blind randomized controlled phase 2/3 trial testing AZD1222 (ChAdOx1 nCoV-19) in healthy adults. For TCRbeta chain sequencing, PBMC samples were collected from trial participants at day 0 and at day 28 after the second dose.

The TCR sequence derives from an adult who received the AZD1222 COVID-19 vaccine. This specimen consisted of peripheral blood, obtained 28 days after the second AZD1222 dose. The sequence is built from TRBV4-1 and TRBJ2-3; TRBD2 might be the D gene, on 6 matching bases. The CDR3 here reads CASSRERAGVIDTQYF. The DNA sequence is given as TGCGCCAGCAGCCGGGAGCGGGCCGGTGTCATAGATACGCAGTATTTT.